The 14 T cell receptor delta chains below were found in one sample sequenced in a study of Vδ1+ human thymocytes. The template was reverse-transcribed extracted RNA. Pooled V-gene forward primers with one constant-region reverse primer generated the CDR3 amplicons by multiplex PCR. TCRdb ran CATT on the multiplex PCR reads. The sample lists 45,000 to 60,000 delta-chain clones, over 12% seen once, with over 0.35% in the top ten. These TCRs' antigens remain unknown. Regarding the study as a whole: Thymic TRG and TRD repertoires appeared highly polyclonal.

The sequencing sample was made of Vdelta1+ gamma-delta thymocytes from the thymus. Subset reported: FACS-sorted CD3+ TCRalphabeta- TCRVdelta1+ TCRVdelta2- thymocytes. Receptors originate from a girl in the first two years of life who had congenital heart surgery.

This clone has a handful of counts. The rearrangement uses TRDV1 and TRDJ1, with TRDD2 matching 9 bases. With V trimmed by 4 bases and J by 0 bases, 21 bases remained unmatched. This CDR3 comprises 21 residues. Germline values: CDR1 TSWWSYY, CDR2 QGS. CDR3: CALGGSFLRSGDSWYTDKLIF. The CDR3 DNA follows: TGTGCTCTTGGGGGGTCCTTCCTACGATCTGGGGATTCTTGGTACACCGATAAACTCATCTTT.

Only a few counts were recorded for this clone. V and J are TRDV1 and TRDJ1, with TRDD3 identical over 8 bases. Germline V gene data show CDR1 as TSWWSYY and CDR2 as QGS. The CDR3 length is 23 residues. V shed 4 bases and J 8 bases; nucleotides not matched to a gene: 36. CDR3 sequence (DNA): TGTGCTCTTGGGGCTCTGATATTAGGAGGGCGTACCCGCCCTACTGGGGGCTGGACGAAACTCATCTTT. This gives the protein CALGALILGGRTRPTGGWTKLIF.

A single count supports this clone. This may be a read error, as it is one base from a much larger clone. This chain uses TRDV2 with TRDJ1; 12 positions match TRDD3. This CDR3 comprises 17 residues. From germline, CDR1 is GEAIGNYY and CDR2 EKD. With V trimmed by 5 bases and J by 1 base, 10 bases remained unmatched. CDR3 sequence: CACVPPWGIRCTDKLIF. Here the CDR3 DNA reads TGTGCCTGTGTTCCACCCTGGGGGATACGCTGCACCGATAAACTCATCTTT.

This chain links TRDV1 with TRDJ1; tentative D call: TRDD2 (7 bases). The ends were cut back, 0 bases at V and 3 bases at J, with 32 bases in the middle. The CDR3 extends over 22 amino acids. CDR1 is TSWWSYY and CDR2 is QGS in the germline V gene. In DNA, the CDR3 is TGTGCTCTTGGGGAACTAGGCGCATTTCCTACTAGCTACTGGGAAAGGGCCGATAAACTCATCTTT. Translated, it gives CALGELGAFPTSYWERADKLIF.

This sequence joins TRDV1 and TRDJ1; 10 nucleotides match TRDD3. This CDR3 spans 19 amino acids. Germline V CDR1 and CDR2: TSWWSYY, QGS. The V gene end was trimmed by 3 bases and the J gene end by 2 bases; junction bases not matched to a gene: 15. The CDR3 is CALGDSHKSGDTRTDKLIF. The CDR3 DNA sequence: TGTGCTCTTGGGGATTCCCATAAATCGGGGGATACGAGGACCGATAAACTCATCTTT.

The chain joins TRDV1 to TRDJ1, with TRDD2 matching over 8 bases. Trimming cost V 2 bases and J 2 bases; bases outside gene matches: 13. Looked up from germline, CDR1 is TSWWSYY and CDR2 is QGS. The length of the CDR3 is 18 residues. The CDR3 spells CALGEFASYFGDTDKLIF. As DNA, the CDR3 is TGTGCTCTTGGGGAATTTGCTTCCTACTTCGGGGATACCGATAAACTCATCTTT.

This clone has more than one count but fewer than ten. The rearrangement links TRDV2 to TRDJ1; 12 bases align to TRDD3. Germline CDR1 reads GEAIGNYY; CDR2 reads EKD. V was pared by 2 bases and J by 8 bases, with 11 bases of the junction left unmatched. The CDR3 contains 16 residues. CDR3 protein: CACDRSTGGYLTKLIF. CDR3 nucleotide sequence: TGTGCCTGTGACAGGAGTACTGGGGGATACCTTACGAAACTCATCTTT.

This clone came up a few times. The chain links TRDV1 to TRDJ1; 9 nucleotides match TRDD3. Germline loops: CDR1 TSWWSYY, CDR2 QGS. V gave up 3 bases and J gave up 0 bases; unmatched junction bases: 11. The CDR3 is made up of 18 amino acids. The CDR3 region has the DNA TGTGCTCTTGGGGACCCCCTTGGGGATACGCGGTACACCGATAAACTCATCTTT. This codes for CALGDPLGDTRYTDKLIF.

The rearrangement links TRDV1 to TRDJ1; perhaps TRDD2 as D (5 bases). The CDR3 has 17 amino acids. The germline V and J ends were trimmed by 3 bases and 1 base, with 18 bases remaining between them. From germline, CDR1 is TSWWSYY and CDR2 QGS. CDR3 coding DNA: TGTGCTCTTGGGGACCGACTTCCCTTACTCACCACCGATAAACTCATCTTT. Its protein is CALGDRLPLLTTDKLIF.

This clone has a count of ten or more. This chain links TRAV29/DV5 with TRDJ1; D is ambiguous. CDR3 length: 15 amino acids. V lost 0 bases and J lost 8, with 20 bases in between. Per germline, CDR1 NSMFDY and CDR2 ISSIKDK. CDR3 region: CAASVRVRTQFKLIF. Here the CDR3 DNA reads TGTGCAGCAAGCGTCCGAGTCAGGACTCAGTTCAAACTCATCTTT. The whole variable domain, remainder taken from reference TRAV29/DV5 and TRDJ1, is DQQVKQNSPSLSVQEGRISILNCDYTNSMFDYFLWYKKYPAEGPTFLISISSIKDKNEDGRFTVFLNKSAKHLSLHIVPSQPGDSAVYFCAASVRVRTQFKLIFGKGTRVTVEP.

The rearrangement joins TRDV1 to TRDJ1; D assignment may be TRDD2 or TRDD3 (5 bases each). V lost 2 bases and J 6 bases, leaving 22 bases between the germline ends. Germline assignment: CDR1 TSWWSYY and CDR2 QGS. The CDR3 totals 17 residues. The CDR3: CALGEGRLRGLANKLIF. CDR3 coding DNA: TGTGCTCTTGGGGAAGGACGCCTACGGGGGCTGGCCAATAAACTCATCTTT.

Remarks on this clone: Other DNA sequences in the sample encode the same CDR3. The chain has TRDV2 and TRDJ1; 10 nucleotides line up with TRDD3. J was trimmed by 2 bases and V by 0 bases; bases with no gene match: 32. CDR3 length equals 25 residues. Germline-derived CDR1 and CDR2 are GEAIGNYY and EKD. The DNA for the CDR3 is TGTGCCTGTGACACCGTCTCAAGTTCGGTGGGGGATACCGTGGGCTTTTACACCGTTACCGATAAACTCATCTTT. It encodes CACDTVSSSVGDTVGFYTVTDKLIF.

This clone came up a few times. This chain uses TRDV1 with TRDJ1; tentative D call: TRDD3 (5 bases). Germline V gene lookup returns CDR1 TSWWSYY and CDR2 QGS. This CDR3 has 18 residues. V lost 1 base, J lost 8 bases, and 26 bases lay in between. CDR3 sequence: CALGERVIPTLGGGKLIF. CDR3 in DNA: TGTGCTCTTGGGGAACGGGTTATACCCACCCTAGGAGGGGGCAAACTCATCTTT.

This clone has just a few counts. This chain uses TRDV1 with TRDJ1; 13 positions agree with TRDD3. Trimming cost V 0 bases and J 7 bases; bases outside gene matches: 20. CDR3 length equals 21 residues. The germline V gene encodes CDR1 TSWWSYY and CDR2 QGS. In DNA, the CDR3 is TGTGCTCTTGGGGAACTTGGCCTACCCTTACTGGGGGATACGCCTGGGGGTAAACTCATCTTT. Amino acid sequence: CALGELGLPLLGDTPGGKLIF.